The present T cell receptor beta chain was sequenced within a study of OX40 agonist ivuxolimab in advanced cancers. Study as a whole: Patients received ivuxolimab, an agonistic anti-OX40 (CD134) antibody.

CDR3 length: 13 residues. The germline gives CDR1 MNHEY, CDR2 SVGAGI. Trimming left V 6 bases short and J 4 bases short, with 10 bases between. A note on this clone: Its antigen remains unidentified.

Notes on the study in general: The study did not work out the antigen specificity of the expanded peripheral T cells.

Sequencing was performed with immunoSEQ multiplex PCR; in TCRdb, only in-frame clones are kept and a portion is missing. The sample records about 60,000 clones, around 87% being singletons. Source: CD4+ or CD8+ T cells sorted from blood, taken in a trial of the OX40 agonist ivuxolimab. This receptor was identified in an adult with an advanced solid tumor such as melanoma, head and neck, liver or kidney cancer. V gene TRBV6-5 combines with J gene TRBJ1-3; a weak D match, TRBD1 (5 bases). The CDR3 loop is CASSRGRGNTIYF. CDR3 in DNA: TGTGCCAGCAGCCGGGGACGGGGAAACACCATATATTTT.